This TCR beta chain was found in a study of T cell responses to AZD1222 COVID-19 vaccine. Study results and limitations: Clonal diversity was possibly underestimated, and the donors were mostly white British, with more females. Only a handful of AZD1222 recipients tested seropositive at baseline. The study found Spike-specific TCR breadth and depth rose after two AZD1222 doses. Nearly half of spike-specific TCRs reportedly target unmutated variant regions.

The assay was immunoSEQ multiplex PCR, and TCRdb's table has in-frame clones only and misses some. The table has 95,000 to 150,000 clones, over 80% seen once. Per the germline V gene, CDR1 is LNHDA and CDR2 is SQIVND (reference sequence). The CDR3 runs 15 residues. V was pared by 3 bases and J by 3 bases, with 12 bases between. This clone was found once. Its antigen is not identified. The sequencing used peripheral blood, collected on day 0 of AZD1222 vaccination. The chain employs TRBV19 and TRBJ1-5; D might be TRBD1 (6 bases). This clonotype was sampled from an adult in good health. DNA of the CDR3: TGTGCCAGTAGTATGGCTCAGGGGACCAATCAGCCCCAGCATTTT. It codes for CASSMAQGTNQPQHF.